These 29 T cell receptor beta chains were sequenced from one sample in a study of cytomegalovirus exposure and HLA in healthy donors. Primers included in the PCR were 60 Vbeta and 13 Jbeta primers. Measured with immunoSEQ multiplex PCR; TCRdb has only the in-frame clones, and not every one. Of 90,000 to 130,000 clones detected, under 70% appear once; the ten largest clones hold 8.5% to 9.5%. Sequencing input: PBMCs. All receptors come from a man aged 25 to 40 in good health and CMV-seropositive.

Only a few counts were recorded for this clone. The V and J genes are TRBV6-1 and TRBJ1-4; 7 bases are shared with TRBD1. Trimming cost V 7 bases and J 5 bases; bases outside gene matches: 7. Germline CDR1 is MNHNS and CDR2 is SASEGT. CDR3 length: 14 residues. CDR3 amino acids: CASILQGSNEKLFF. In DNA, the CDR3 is TGTGCCAGCATCCTACAGGGGTCGAATGAAAAACTGTTTTTT.

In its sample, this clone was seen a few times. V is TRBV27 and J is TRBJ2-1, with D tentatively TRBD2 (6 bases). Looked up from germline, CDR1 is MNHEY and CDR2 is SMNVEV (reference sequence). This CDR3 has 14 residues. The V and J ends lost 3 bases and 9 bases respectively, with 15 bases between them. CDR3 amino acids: CASSLVGGVREQFF. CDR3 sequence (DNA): TGTGCCAGCAGTTTGGTGGGAGGAGTCCGTGAGCAGTTCTTC.

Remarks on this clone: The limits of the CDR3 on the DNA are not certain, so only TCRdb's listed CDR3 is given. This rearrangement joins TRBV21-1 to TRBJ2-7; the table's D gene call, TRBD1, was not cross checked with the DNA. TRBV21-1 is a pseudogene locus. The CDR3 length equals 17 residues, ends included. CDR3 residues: CASSFAKGTGRTYEQYV.

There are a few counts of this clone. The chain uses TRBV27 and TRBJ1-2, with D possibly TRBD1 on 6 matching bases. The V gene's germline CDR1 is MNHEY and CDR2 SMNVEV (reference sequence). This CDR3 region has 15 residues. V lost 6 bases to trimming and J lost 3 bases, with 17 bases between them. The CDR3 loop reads CASSPPGGGYYGYTF. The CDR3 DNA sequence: TGTGCCAGCAGCCCCCCGGGAGGGGGATACTATGGCTACACCTTC.

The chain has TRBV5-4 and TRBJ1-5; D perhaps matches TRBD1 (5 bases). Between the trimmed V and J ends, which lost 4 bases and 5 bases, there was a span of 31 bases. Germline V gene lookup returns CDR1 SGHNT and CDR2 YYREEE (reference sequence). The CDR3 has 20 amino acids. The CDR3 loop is CASSPLLGIRERTRDQPQHF. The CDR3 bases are TGTGCCAGCAGCCCCCTTCTCGGTATTCGGGAGAGAACCAGGGATCAGCCCCAGCATTTT.

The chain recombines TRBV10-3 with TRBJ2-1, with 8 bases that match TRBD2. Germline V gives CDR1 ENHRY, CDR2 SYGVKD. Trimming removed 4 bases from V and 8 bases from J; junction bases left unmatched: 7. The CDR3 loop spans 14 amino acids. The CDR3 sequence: CAISGGTRGDEQFF. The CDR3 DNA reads TGTGCCATCAGTGGCGGGACTAGGGGGGATGAGCAGTTCTTC.

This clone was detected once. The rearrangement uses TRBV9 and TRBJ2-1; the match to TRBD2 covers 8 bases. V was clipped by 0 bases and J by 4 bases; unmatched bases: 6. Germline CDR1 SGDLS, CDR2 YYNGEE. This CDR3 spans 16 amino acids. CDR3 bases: TGTGCCAGCAGCGTAGCAGCGGGAGTGGGGTACAATGAGCAGTTCTTC. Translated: CASSVAAGVGYNEQFF.

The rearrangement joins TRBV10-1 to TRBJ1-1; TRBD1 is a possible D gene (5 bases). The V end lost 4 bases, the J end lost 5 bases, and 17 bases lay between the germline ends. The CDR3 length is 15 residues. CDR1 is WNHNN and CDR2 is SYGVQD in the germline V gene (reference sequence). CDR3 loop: CASSGSSRGETEAFF. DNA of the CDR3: TGCGCCAGCAGTGGCTCCTCGCGGGGCGAAACTGAAGCTTTCTTT.

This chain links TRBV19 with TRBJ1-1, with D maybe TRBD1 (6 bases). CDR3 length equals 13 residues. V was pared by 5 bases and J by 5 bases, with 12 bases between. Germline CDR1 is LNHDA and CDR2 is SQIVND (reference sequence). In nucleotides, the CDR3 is TGTGCCAGTAGTTCCACAGGGCGGACTGAAGCTTTCTTT. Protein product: CASSSTGRTEAFF.

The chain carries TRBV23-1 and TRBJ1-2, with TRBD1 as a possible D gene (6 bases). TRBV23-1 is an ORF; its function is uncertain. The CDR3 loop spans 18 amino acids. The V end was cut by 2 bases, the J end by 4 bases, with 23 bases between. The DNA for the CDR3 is TGCGCCAGCAGTCAAGAAGGGGCTACAGGGCCGGTATTCTATGGCTACACCTTC. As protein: CASSQEGATGPVFYGYTF.

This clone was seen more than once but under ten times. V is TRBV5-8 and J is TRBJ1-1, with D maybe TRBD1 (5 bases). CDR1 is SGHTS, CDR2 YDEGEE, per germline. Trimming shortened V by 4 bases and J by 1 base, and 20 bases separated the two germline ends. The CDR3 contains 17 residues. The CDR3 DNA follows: TGTGCCAGCAGCCTGAGTATAGGGGTGATGGCGAACACTGAAGCTTTCTTT. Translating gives CASSLSIGVMANTEAFF.

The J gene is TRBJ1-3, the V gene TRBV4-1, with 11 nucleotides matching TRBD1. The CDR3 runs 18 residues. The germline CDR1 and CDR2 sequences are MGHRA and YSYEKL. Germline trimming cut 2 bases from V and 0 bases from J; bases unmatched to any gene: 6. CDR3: CASSQRDRGAHSGNTIYF. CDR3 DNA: TGCGCCAGCAGCCAAAGGGACAGGGGGGCCCACTCTGGAAACACCATATATTTT.

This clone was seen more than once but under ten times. In DNA form, the CDR3 reads TGTGCCAGCAGTCCCTCTAGCGGGAGTTTTAACACCGGGGAGCTGTTTTTT. Translation gives CASSPSSGSFNTGELFF. The chain joins TRBV5-6 to TRBJ2-2, with 10 positions matching TRBD2. V shed 5 bases, J shed 2 bases, and the junction held 9 bases outside the gene matches. CDR1 is SGHDT and CDR2 is YYEEEE in the germline V gene. The CDR3 sequence is 17 residues long.

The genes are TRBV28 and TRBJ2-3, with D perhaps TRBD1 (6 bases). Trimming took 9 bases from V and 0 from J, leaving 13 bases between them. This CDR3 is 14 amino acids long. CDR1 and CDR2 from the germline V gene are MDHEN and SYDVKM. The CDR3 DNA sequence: TGTGCCAGTCTGGGACACCCTAGCACAGATACGCAGTATTTT. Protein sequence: CASLGHPSTDTQYF.

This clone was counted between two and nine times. CDR3 in amino acids: CASTHPGSGSYNEQFF. The CDR3 nucleotides are TGTGCCAGTACCCATCCAGGAAGCGGATCCTACAATGAGCAGTTCTTC. The chain joins TRBV19 to TRBJ2-1; a possible D gene is TRBD2 (5 bases). There are 16 residues in the CDR3. CDR1 and CDR2 from the germline V gene are LNHDA and SQIVND (reference sequence). Trimming cost V 7 bases and J 1 base, with 17 bases left between them.

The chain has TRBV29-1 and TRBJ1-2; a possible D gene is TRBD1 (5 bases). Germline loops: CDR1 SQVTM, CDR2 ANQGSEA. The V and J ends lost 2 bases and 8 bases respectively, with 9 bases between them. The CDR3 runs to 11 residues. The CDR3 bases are TGCAGCGTTGAACCAGGGTTGGGCTACACCTTC. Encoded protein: CSVEPGLGYTF.

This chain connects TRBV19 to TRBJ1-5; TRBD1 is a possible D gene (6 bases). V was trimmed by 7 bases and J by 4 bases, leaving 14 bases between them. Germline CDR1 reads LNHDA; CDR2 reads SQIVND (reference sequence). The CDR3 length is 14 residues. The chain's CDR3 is CASTPGGGNQPQHF. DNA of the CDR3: TGTGCCAGTACCCCGGGAGGGGGGAATCAGCCCCAGCATTTT.

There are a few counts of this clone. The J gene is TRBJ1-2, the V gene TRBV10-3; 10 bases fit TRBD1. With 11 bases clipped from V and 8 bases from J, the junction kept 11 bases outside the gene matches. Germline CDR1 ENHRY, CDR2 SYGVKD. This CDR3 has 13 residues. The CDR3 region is CAHATDRGRGYTF. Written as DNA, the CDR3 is TGTGCCCACGCGACCGACAGGGGGCGAGGCTACACCTTC.

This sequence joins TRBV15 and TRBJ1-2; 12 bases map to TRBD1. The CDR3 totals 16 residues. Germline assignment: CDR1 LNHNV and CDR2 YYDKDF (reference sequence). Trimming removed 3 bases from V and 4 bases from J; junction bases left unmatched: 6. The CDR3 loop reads CATSRGQGALSYGYTF. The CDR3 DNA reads TGTGCCACCAGCAGGGGACAGGGGGCCCTAAGCTATGGCTACACCTTC.

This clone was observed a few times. The CDR3: CASSLEGVRNTEAFF. In DNA, the CDR3 is TGCGCCAGCAGCTTGGAGGGGGTAAGGAACACTGAAGCTTTCTTT. The chain uses TRBV5-1 and TRBJ1-1; D is possibly TRBD1 (6 bases). Trimming cost V 0 bases and J 1 base, with 10 bases left between them. Germline CDR1 SGHRS, CDR2 YFSETQ. The CDR3 contains 15 residues.

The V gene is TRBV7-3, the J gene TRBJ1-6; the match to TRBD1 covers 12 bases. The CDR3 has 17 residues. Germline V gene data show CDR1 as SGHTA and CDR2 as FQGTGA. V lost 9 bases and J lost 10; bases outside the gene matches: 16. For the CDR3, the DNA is TGTGCCAGAATAACCGGGGGACAGGGGGCGAGAGGATCACCCCTCCACTTT. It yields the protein CARITGGQGARGSPLHF.

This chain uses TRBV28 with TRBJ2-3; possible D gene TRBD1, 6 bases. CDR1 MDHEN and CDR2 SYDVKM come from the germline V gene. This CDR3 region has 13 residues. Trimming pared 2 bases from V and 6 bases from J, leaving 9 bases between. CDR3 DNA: TGTGCCAGCAGTTTAGCAGGGGAGGATACGCAGTATTTT. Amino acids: CASSLAGEDTQYF.

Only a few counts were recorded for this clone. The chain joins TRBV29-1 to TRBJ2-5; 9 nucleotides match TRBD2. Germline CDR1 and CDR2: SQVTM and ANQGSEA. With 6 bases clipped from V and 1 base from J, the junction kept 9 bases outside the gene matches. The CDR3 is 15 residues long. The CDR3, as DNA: TGCAGCGTCCTAAAGCGGGGGGCATCCCAAGAGACCCAGTACTTC. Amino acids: CSVLKRGASQETQYF.

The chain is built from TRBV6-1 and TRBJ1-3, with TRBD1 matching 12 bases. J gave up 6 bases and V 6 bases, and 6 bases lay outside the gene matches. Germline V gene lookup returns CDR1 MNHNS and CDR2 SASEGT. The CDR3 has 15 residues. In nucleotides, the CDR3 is TGTGCCAGCAGGAGACCGGGACAGGGGGCAAACACCATATATTTT. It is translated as CASRRPGQGANTIYF.

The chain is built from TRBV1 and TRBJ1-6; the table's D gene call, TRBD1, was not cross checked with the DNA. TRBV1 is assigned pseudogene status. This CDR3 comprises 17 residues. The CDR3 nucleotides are TGCACCAGCAGCCAAGCCCCAGGGGGTAGGGGTAATTCACCCCTCCACTTT. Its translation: CTSSQAPGGRGNSPLHF.

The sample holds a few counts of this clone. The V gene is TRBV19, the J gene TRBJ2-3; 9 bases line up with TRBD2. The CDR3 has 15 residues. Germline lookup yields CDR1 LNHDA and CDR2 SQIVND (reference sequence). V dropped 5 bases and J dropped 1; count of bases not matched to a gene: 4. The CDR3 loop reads CASSLRTSGTDTQYF. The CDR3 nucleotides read TGTGCCAGTAGTCTCAGGACTAGCGGCACAGATACGCAGTATTTT.

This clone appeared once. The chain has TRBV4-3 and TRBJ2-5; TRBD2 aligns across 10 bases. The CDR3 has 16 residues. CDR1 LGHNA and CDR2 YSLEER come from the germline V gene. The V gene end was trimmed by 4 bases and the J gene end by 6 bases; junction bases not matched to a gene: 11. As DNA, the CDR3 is TGCGCCAGCAGCCCTGGGGGTAGCGGGAGGTTTAAGACCCAGTACTTC. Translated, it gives CASSPGGSGRFKTQYF.

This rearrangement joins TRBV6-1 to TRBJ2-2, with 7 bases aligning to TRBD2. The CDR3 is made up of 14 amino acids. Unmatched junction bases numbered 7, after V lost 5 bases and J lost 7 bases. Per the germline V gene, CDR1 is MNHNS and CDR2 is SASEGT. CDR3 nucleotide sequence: TGTGCCAGCAGTTTGTTAGCGGGTGGCGGGGAGCTGTTTTTT. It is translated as CASSLLAGGGELFF.

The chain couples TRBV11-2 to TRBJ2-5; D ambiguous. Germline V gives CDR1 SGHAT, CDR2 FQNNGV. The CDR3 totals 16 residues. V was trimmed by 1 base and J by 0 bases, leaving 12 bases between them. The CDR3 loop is CASSLARGPNQETQYF. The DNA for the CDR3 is TGTGCCAGCAGCTTAGCCCGAGGCCCAAACCAAGAGACCCAGTACTTC. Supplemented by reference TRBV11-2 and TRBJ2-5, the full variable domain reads EAGVAQSPRYKIIEKRQSVAFWCNPISGHATLYWYQQILGQGPKLLIQFQNNGVVDDSQLPKDRFSAERLKGVDSTLKIQPAKLEDSAVYLCASSLARGPNQETQYFGPGTRLLVL.